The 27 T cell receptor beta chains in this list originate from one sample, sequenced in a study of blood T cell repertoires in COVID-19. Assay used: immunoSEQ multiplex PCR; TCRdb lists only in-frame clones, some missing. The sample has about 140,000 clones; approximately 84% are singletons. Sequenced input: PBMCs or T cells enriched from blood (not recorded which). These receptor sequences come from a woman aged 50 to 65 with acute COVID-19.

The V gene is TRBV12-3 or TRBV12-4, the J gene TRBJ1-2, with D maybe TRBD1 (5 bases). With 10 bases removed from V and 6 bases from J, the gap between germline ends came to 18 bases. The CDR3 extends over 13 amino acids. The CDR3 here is CATIGGGRDGYTF. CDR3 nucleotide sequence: TGTGCCACAATAGGCGGGGGTAGGGATGGCTACACCTTC.

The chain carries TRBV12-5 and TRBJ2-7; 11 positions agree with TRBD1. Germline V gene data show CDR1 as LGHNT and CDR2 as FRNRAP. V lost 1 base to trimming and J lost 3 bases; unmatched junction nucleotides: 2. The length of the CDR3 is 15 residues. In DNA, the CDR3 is TGTGCTAGTGGTTTGGGCGGGACAGGGGGCTACGAGCAGTACTTC. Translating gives CASGLGGTGGYEQYF.

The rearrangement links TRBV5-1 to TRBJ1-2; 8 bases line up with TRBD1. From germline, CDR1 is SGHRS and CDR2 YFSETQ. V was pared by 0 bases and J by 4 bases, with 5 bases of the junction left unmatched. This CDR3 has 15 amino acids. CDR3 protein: CASSLVDREGYGYTF. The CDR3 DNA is TGCGCCAGCAGCTTGGTGGACAGGGAGGGCTATGGCTACACCTTC.

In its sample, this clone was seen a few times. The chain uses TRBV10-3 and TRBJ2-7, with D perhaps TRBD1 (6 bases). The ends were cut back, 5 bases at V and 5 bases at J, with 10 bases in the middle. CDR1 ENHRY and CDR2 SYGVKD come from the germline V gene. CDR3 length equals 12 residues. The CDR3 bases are TGTGCCATCAGTCAACAGGGCCACGAGCAGTACTTC. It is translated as CAISQQGHEQYF.

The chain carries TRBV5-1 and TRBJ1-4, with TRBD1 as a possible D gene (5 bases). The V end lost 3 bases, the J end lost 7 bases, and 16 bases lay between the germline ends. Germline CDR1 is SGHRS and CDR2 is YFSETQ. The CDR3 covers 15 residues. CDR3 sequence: CASSSLGEGGEKLFF. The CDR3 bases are TGCGCCAGCAGCTCACTAGGGGAGGGCGGTGAAAAACTGTTTTTT.

CDR3 in amino acids: CASSLSWANQNTEAFF. The CDR3 nucleotides are TGTGCCAGCAGTTTATCGTGGGCAAACCAGAACACTGAAGCTTTCTTT. This chain uses TRBV27 with TRBJ1-1; D unclear. The V gene lost 0 bases and the J gene lost 1 base, with 12 bases spanning the gap. The CDR3 contains 16 residues. Germline CDR1 MNHEY, CDR2 SMNVEV (reference sequence).

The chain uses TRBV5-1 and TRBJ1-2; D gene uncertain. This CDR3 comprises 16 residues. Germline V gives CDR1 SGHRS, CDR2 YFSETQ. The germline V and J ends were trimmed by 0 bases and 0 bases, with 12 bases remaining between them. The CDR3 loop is CASSLGMGTANYGYTF. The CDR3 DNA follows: TGCGCCAGCAGCTTGGGTATGGGCACAGCTAACTATGGCTACACCTTC.

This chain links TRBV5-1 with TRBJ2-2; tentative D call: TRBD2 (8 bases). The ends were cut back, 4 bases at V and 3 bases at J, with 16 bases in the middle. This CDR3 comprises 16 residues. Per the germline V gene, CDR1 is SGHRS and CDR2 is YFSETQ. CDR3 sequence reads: CASSPQGTRHTGELFF. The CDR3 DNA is TGCGCCAGCAGCCCACAGGGGACTAGACACACCGGGGAGCTGTTTTTT. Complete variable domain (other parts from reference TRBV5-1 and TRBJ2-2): KAGVTQTPRYLIKTRGQQVTLSCSPISGHRSVSWYQQTPGQGLQFLFEYFSETQRNKGNFPGRFSGRQFSNSRSEMNVSTLELGDSALYLCASSPQGTRHTGELFFGEGSRLTVL.

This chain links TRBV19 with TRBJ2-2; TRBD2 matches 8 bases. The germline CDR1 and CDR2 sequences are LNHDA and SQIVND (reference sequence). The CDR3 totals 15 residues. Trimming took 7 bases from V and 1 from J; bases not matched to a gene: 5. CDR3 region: CASTPSGWNTGELFF. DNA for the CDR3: TGTGCCAGTACCCCTAGCGGGTGGAACACCGGGGAGCTGTTTTTT.

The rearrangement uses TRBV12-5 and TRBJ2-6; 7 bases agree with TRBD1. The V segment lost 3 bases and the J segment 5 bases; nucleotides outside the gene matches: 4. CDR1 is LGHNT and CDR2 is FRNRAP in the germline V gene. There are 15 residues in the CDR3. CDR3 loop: CASGFGQARANVLTF. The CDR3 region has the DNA TGTGCTAGTGGTTTCGGACAGGCGCGGGCCAACGTCCTGACTTTC. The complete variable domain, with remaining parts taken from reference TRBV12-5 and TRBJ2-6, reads DARVTQTPRHKVTEMGQEVTMRCQPILGHNTVFWYRQTMMQGLELLAYFRNRAPLDDSGMPKDRFSAEMPDATLATLKIQPSEPRDSAVYFCASGFGQARANVLTFGAGSRLTVL.

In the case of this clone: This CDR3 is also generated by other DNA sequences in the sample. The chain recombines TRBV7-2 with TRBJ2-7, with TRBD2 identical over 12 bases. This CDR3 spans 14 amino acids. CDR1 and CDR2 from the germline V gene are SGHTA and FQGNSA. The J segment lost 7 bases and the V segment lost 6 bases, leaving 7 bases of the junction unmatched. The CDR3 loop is CASRTSGSSYEQYF. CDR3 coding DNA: TGTGCCAGCAGGACTAGCGGGAGTTCTTATGAGCAGTACTTC.

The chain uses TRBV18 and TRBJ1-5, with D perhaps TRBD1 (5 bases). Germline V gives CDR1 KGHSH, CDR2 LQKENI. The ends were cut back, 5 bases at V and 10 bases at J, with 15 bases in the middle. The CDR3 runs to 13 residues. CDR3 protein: CASSTREGLPQHF. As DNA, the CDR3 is TGTGCCAGCTCAACCAGGGAGGGTCTCCCCCAGCATTTT.

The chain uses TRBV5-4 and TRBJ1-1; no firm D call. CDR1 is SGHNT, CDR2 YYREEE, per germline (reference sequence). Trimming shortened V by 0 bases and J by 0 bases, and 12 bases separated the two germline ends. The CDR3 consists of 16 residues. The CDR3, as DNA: TGTGCCAGCAGCTTGGGAGGTAGTCGTATGAACACTGAAGCTTTCTTT. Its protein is CASSLGGSRMNTEAFF.

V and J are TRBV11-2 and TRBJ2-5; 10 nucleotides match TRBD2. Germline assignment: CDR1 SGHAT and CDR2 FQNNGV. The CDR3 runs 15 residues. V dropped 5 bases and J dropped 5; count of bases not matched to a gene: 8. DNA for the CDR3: TGTGCCAGCAGCCCACCGGGACTAGCGATTGAGACCCAGTACTTC. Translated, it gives CASSPPGLAIETQYF. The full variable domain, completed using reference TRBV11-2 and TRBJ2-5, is EAGVAQSPRYKIIEKRQSVAFWCNPISGHATLYWYQQILGQGPKLLIQFQNNGVVDDSQLPKDRFSAERLKGVDSTLKIQPAKLEDSAVYLCASSPPGLAIETQYFGPGTRLLVL.

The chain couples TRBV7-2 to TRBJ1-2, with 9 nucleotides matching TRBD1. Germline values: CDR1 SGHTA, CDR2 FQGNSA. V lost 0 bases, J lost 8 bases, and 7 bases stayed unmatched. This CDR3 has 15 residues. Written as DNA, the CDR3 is TGTGCCAGCAGCTTAGCCCGGGGACAGGGTGGGGGCTACACCTTC. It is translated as CASSLARGQGGGYTF.

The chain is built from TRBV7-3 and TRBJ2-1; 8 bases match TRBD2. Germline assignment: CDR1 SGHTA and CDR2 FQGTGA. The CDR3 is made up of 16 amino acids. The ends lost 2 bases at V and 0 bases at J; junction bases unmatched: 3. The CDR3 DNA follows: TGTGCCAGCAGCTTATCCGCGGGAGGCTCCTACAATGAGCAGTTCTTC. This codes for CASSLSAGGSYNEQFF.

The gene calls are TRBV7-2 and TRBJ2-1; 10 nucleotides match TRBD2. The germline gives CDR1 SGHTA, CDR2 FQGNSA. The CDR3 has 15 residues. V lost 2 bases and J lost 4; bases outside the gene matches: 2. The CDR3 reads CASSLSGRDYNEQFF. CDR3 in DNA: TGTGCCAGCAGCTTAAGCGGGAGGGATTACAATGAGCAGTTCTTC.

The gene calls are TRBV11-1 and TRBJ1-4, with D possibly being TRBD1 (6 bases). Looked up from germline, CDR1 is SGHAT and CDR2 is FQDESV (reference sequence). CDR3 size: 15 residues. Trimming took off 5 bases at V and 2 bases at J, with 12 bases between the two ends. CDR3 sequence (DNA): TGTGCCAGCAGCCCTACAGGGTCTACTAATGAAAAACTGTTTTTT. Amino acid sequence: CASSPTGSTNEKLFF.

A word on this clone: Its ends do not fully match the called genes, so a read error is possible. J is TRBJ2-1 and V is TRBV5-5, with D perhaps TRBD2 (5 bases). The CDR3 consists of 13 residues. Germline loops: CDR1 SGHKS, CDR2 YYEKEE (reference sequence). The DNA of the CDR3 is TGTACCAGCAGCTTGGACTTTTACAATGAGCAGTTCTTC. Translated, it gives CTSSLDFYNEQFF.

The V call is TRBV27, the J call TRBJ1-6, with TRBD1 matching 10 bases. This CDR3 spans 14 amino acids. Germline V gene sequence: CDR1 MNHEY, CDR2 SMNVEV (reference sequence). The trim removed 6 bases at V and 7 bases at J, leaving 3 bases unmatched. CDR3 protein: CASRGTGENSPLHF. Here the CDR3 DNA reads TGTGCCAGCAGAGGGACAGGGGAGAATTCACCCCTCCACTTT.

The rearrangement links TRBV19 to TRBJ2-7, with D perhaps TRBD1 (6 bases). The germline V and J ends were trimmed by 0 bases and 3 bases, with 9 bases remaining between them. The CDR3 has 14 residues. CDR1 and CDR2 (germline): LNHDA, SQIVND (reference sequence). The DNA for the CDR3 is TGTGCCAGTAGTATAGAACAGGGCGGCTACGAGCAGTACTTC. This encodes CASSIEQGGYEQYF.

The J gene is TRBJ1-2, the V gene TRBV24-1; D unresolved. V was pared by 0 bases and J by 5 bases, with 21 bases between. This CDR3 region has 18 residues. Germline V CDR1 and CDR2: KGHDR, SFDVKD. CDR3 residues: CATSDLHVTRPGLYGYTF. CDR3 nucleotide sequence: TGTGCCACCAGTGATTTGCATGTTACCCGCCCAGGTTTGTATGGCTACACCTTC.

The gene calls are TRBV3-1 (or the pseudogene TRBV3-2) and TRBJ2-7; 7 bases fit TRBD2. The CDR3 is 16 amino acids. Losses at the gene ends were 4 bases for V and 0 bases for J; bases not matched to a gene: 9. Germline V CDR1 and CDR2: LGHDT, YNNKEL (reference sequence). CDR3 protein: CASSPGWGGPSYEQYF. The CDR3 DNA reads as TGTGCCAGCAGCCCCGGCTGGGGGGGTCCCTCCTACGAGCAGTACTTC.

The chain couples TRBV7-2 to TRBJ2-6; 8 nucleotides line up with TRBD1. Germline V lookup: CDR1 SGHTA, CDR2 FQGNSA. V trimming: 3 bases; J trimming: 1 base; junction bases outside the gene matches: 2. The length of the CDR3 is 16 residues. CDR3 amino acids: CASSFTGGSGANVLTF. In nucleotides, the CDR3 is TGTGCCAGCAGCTTTACAGGGGGATCTGGGGCCAACGTCCTGACTTTC.

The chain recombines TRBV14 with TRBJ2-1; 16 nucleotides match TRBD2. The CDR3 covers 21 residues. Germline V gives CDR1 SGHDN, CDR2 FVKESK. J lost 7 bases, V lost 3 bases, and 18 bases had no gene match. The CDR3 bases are TGTGCCAGCAGCCAGCGCGGGGCGGGGACTAGCGGGAGGGCCTTTGGGAATGAGCAGTTCTTC. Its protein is CASSQRGAGTSGRAFGNEQFF.

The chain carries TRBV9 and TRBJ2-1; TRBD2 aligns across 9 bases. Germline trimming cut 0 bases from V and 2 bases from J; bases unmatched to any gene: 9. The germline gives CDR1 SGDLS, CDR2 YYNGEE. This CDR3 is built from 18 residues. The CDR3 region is CASSVGVSAGGPYNEQFF. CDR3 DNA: TGTGCCAGCAGCGTAGGGGTTTCTGCGGGAGGGCCCTACAATGAGCAGTTCTTC.

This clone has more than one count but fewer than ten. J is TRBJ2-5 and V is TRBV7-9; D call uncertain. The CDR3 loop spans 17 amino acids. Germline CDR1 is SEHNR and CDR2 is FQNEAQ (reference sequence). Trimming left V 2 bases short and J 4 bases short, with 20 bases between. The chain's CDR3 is CASSLSLSIGIGETQYF. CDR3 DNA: TGTGCCAGCAGCTTAAGTCTTTCTATCGGTATCGGAGAGACCCAGTACTTC.